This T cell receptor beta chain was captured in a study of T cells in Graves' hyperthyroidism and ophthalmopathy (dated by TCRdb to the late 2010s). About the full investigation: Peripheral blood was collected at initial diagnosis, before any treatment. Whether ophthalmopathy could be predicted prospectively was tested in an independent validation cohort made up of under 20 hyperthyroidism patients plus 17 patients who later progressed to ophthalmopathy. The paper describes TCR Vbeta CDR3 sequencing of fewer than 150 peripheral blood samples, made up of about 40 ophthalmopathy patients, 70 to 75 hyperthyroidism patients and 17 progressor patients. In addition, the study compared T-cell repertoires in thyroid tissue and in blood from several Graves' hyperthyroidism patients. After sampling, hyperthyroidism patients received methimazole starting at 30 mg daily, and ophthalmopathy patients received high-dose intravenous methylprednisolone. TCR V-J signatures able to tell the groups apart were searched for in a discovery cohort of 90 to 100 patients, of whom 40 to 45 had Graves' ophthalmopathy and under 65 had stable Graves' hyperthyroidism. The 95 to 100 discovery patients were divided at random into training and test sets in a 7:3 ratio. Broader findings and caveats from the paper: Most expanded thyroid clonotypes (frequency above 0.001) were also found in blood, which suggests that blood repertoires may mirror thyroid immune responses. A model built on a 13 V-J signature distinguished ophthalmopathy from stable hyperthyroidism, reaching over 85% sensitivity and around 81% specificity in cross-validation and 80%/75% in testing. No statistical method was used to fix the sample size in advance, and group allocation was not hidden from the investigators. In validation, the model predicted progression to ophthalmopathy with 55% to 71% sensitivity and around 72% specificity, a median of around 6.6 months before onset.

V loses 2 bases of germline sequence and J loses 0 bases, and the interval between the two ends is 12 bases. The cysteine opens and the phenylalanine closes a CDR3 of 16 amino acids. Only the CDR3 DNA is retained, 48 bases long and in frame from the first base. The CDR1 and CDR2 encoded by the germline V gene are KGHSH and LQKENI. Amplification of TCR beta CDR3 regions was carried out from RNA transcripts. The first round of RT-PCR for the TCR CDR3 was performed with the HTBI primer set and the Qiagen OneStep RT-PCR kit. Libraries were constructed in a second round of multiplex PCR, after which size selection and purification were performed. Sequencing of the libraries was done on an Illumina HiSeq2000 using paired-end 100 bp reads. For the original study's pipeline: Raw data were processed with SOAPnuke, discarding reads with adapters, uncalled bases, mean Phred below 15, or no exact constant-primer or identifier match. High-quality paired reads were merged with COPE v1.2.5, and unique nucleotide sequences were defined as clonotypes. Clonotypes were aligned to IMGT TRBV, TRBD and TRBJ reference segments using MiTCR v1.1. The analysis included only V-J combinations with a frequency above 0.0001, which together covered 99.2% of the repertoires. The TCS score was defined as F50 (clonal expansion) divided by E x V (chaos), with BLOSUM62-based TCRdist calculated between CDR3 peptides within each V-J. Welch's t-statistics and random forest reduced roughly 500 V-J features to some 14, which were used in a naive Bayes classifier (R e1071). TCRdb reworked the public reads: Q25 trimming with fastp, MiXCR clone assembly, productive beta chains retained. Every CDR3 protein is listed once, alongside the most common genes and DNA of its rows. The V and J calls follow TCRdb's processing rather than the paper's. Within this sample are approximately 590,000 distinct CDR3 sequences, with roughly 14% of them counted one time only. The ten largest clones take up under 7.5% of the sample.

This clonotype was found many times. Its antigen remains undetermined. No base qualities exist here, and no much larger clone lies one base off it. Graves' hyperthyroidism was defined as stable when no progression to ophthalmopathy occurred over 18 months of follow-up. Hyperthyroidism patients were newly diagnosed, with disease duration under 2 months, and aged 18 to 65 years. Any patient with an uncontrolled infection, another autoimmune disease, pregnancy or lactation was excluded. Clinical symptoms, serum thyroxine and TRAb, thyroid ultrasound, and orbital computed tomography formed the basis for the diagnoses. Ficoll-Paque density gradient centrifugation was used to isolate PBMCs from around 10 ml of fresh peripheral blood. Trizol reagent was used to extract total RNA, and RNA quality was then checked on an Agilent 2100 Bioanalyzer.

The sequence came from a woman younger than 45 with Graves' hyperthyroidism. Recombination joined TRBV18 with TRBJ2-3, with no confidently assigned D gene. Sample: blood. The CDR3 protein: CASSPRRITSTDTQYF. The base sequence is TGTGCCAGCTCACCAAGACGGATTACTAGCACAGATACGCAGTATTTT.